The clone carrying this T cell receptor (beta chain) was seen just once. Its antigen is unknown. This entry is derived from a study of T cell responses to AZD1222 COVID-19 vaccine. On the study more broadly: Analysis merged second doses at about 4 or about 12 weeks. Study-level results: Spike regions recognized by vaccine-associated CD4 TCRs spanned the protein, led by 160-218 and 743-854.

Only in-frame clones appear in the TCRdb table, and some are missing; sequencing was by immunoSEQ multiplex PCR. Found here are over 95,000 clones, roughly nine tenths of them singletons; the top ten hold roughly 4.5%. The CDR3 contains 16 residues. V gave up 8 bases and J gave up 0 bases, with 17 bases separating them. Germline V gene data show CDR1 as SNHLY and CDR2 as FYNNEI. V is TRBV2 and J is TRBJ1-3; D perhaps matches TRBD1 (6 bases). The sequence was obtained from an adult in good health. This specimen consisted of peripheral blood, obtained on day 0 of AZD1222 vaccination. CDR3 sequence reads: CASAGTHKNSGNTIYF. Here the CDR3 DNA reads TGTGCCAGCGCCGGGACACATAAAAACTCTGGAAACACCATATATTTT.